These T cell receptor beta chains were read from a single sample in a study of a mutant IDH1 vaccine in newly diagnosed glioma. The table came from immunoSEQ multiplex PCR; TCRdb's copy has only in-frame clones and leaves some out. The sample has approximately 50,000 clones; 65% to 80% are singletons. Their antigen targets remain unknown. The sequenced sample was PBMCs, obtained from a glioma patient whose treatment included an IDH1 peptide vaccine. All receptors come from a man aged 35 to 55 with glioma. CDR3s include the opening cysteine and the closing phenylalanine or tryptophan. The order of the fields is CDR3 protein, CDR3 DNA, V gene, clone size, D gene, J gene. A D gene is named only where the DNA matches it firmly. Rows give clone size only sometimes, using once, few, many, or a class for an expanded clone.

CDR3: CAWSGGELQPQHF; DNA: TGTGCCTGGAGTGGGGGTGAGCTTCAGCCCCAGCATTTT; V: TRBV30; size: -; D: -; J: TRBJ1-5
CDR3: CASNFLQGLNTEAFF; DNA: TGTGCCAGCAACTTCTTACAGGGTTTGAACACTGAAGCTTTCTTT; V: TRBV2; size: -; D: -; J: TRBJ1-1
CDR3: CASSPDRDTRNEQFF; DNA: TGTGCCAGTAGTCCCGACAGGGACACTCGAAATGAGCAGTTCTTC; V: TRBV19; size: -; D: TRBD1; J: TRBJ2-1
CDR3: CASSPGQVSGANVLTF; DNA: TGTGCCAGCTCACCTGGACAAGTCTCTGGGGCCAACGTCCTGACTTTC; V: TRBV18; size: -; D: -; J: TRBJ2-6
CDR3: CASGGQGANEQFF; DNA: TGTGCCAGCGGCGGACAGGGGGCCAATGAGCAGTTCTTC; V: TRBV5-6; size: -; D: TRBD1; J: TRBJ2-1
CDR3: CASSFHSQNTEAFF; DNA: TGTGCCAGCAGCTTCCACAGTCAGAACACTGAAGCTTTCTTT; V: TRBV7-9; size: -; D: -; J: TRBJ1-1
CDR3: CASSQGTSGRAPQFF; DNA: TGCGCCAGCAGCCAGGGGACTAGCGGGAGGGCGCCGCAGTTCTTC; V: TRBV4-1; size: -; D: TRBD2; J: TRBJ2-1
CDR3: CASSFGHRINHSPLHF; DNA: TGTGCCAGCAGCTTTGGACACCGAATTAACCATTCACCCCTCCACTTT; V: TRBV11-2; size: -; D: -; J: TRBJ1-6
CDR3: CASSSGTGELFF; DNA: TGCGCCAGCAGTTCGGGCACCGGGGAGCTGTTTTTT; V: TRBV5-1; size: -; D: -; J: TRBJ2-2
CDR3: CASSGRINSWGMNTEAFF; DNA: TGTGCCAGTAGTGGCAGGATCAACTCATGGGGAATGAACACTGAAGCTTTCTTT; V: TRBV19; size: -; D: -; J: TRBJ1-1
CDR3: CASSLWAGPNEQFF; DNA: TGTGCCAGCAGTTTATGGGCAGGACCCAATGAGCAGTTCTTC; V: TRBV27; size: -; D: -; J: TRBJ2-1
CDR3: CASRILDRGNNSPLHF; DNA: TGTGCCAGTAGGATCCTGGACAGGGGTAATAATTCACCCCTCCACTTT; V: TRBV19; size: -; D: TRBD1; J: TRBJ1-6
CDR3: CASSQDRDISYEQYF; DNA: TGTGCCAGCAGCCAGGACAGGGACATCTCCTACGAGCAGTACTTC; V: TRBV28; size: few; D: TRBD1; J: TRBJ2-7
CDR3: CATSRVGTGNNEQFF; DNA: TGTGCCACCAGCAGAGTAGGGACAGGGAACAATGAGCAGTTCTTC; V: TRBV15; size: -; D: TRBD1; J: TRBJ2-1
CDR3: CASSWGQGSNQPQHF; DNA: TGTGCCAGCAGTTGGGGACAGGGAAGCAATCAGCCCCAGCATTTT; V: TRBV6-5; size: -; D: TRBD1; J: TRBJ1-5
CDR3: CASSFGGGTEAFF; DNA: TGCGCCAGCAGCTTCGGAGGGGGGACTGAAGCTTTCTTT; V: TRBV5-1; size: few; D: -; J: TRBJ1-1
CDR3: CASSLVDSGVYEQYF; DNA: TGTGCCAGCAGCTTGGTTGATAGCGGGGTTTACGAGCAGTACTTC; V: TRBV5-6; size: -; D: TRBD2; J: TRBJ2-7
CDR3: CASGPGSRGAYGYTF; DNA: TGTGCTAGTGGTCCCGGGTCCCGGGGGGCCTATGGCTACACCTTC; V: TRBV12-5; size: -; D: -; J: TRBJ1-2
CDR3: CAWKGGSNQPQHF; DNA: TGTGCCTGGAAGGGGGGAAGCAATCAGCCCCAGCATTTT; V: TRBV30; size: few; D: -; J: TRBJ1-5
CDR3: CATKDSSGNTIYF; DNA: TGTGCCACCAAAGACAGCTCTGGAAACACCATATATTTT; V: TRBV2; size: -; D: -; J: TRBJ1-3
CDR3: CASASAPADTQYF; DNA: TGTGCCAGCGCAAGCGCCCCCGCAGATACGCAGTATTTT; V: TRBV7-2; size: -; D: -; J: TRBJ2-3
CDR3: CASTPSQSADTQYF; DNA: TGTGCCAGCACTCCCTCTCAATCGGCAGATACGCAGTATTTT; V: TRBV5-6; size: -; D: -; J: TRBJ2-3
CDR3: CASSPVYSSSYNSPLHF; DNA: TGTGCCAGCAGCCCCGTGTACAGTAGCTCCTATAATTCACCCCTCCACTTT; V: TRBV11-2; size: -; D: -; J: TRBJ1-6
CDR3: CASSLTDHLETQYF; DNA: TGCGCCAGCAGCTTGACCGACCATCTAGAGACCCAGTACTTC; V: TRBV5-1; size: -; D: -; J: TRBJ2-5
CDR3: CASSRQERNTEAFF; DNA: TGTGCCAGCAGTCGACAGGAACGTAACACTGAAGCTTTCTTT; V: TRBV6-5; size: -; D: -; J: TRBJ1-1
CDR3: CAWSRDREESYEQYF; DNA: TGTGCCTGGAGTCGCGACAGGGAGGAGTCCTACGAGCAGTACTTC; V: TRBV30; size: -; D: -; J: TRBJ2-7
CDR3: CASSGGTGELFF; DNA: TGTGCCAGCAGTGGGGGGACCGGGGAGCTGTTTTTT; V: TRBV2; size: few; D: -; J: TRBJ2-2
CDR3: CASSLIGFGETEAFF; DNA: TGTGCCAGCAGTTTAATCGGGTTTGGGGAGACTGAAGCTTTCTTT; V: TRBV27; size: -; D: -; J: TRBJ1-1
CDR3: CASRRNGGGGLNTEAFF; DNA: TGTGCCAGTAGAAGGAACGGTGGGGGTGGGTTGAACACTGAAGCTTTCTTT; V: TRBV19; size: -; D: -; J: TRBJ1-1